This T cell receptor beta chain was profiled in a study of CD4+ T cells in melanoma. TCRdb keeps only in-frame clones here, not all; method: immunoSEQ multiplex PCR. The data hold 10,000 or so clones, with roughly two thirds observed a single time. This clone was counted between two and nine times. The J segment lost 5 bases and the V segment lost 4 bases, leaving 6 bases of the junction unmatched. The CDR3 totals 14 residues. The germline V gene has CDR1 WNHNN and CDR2 SYGVQD (reference sequence). This chain links TRBV10-1 with TRBJ1-1; 8 bases fit TRBD1. The source is a human donor with melanoma. The sequencing sample was made of cells from a culture (not recorded whether cultured in vitro). The DNA of the CDR3 is TGCGCCAGCAGTGCGTACAGGGGGAGGACTGAAGCTTTCTTT. Amino acids: CASSAYRGRTEAFF.